The present T cell receptor (beta chain) was sequenced within a study of blood T cell repertoires in COVID-19. About the research overall: Sample material is recorded as cDNA or gDNA derived from T cells, B-cell-depleted T cells, or PBMCs.

Original analysis: Amplification of reference gene primers was used by the study to estimate nucleated cell counts. The table came from immunoSEQ multiplex PCR; TCRdb's copy has only in-frame clones and leaves some out. The V and J calls and clone size were taken over from that table, and D and trimming were inferred from the DNA. The sample has some 400,000 clones, around 86% seen once; the top ten hold 2.5% to 3.5%. The CDR3 totals 15 residues. Germline assignment: CDR1 ENHRY and CDR2 SYGVKD. Trimming stripped 3 bases from V and 4 bases from J, with 15 bases between. This sequence was found in a human donor in a cohort sampled during active COVID-19. Specimen: peripheral blood. The gene calls are TRBV10-3 and TRBJ2-5; D perhaps matches TRBD2 (5 bases). The CDR3 DNA sequence: TGTGCCATCAGTGACCCGGGATCCCCCCTAGAGACCCAGTACTTC. Translated, it gives CAISDPGSPLETQYF.